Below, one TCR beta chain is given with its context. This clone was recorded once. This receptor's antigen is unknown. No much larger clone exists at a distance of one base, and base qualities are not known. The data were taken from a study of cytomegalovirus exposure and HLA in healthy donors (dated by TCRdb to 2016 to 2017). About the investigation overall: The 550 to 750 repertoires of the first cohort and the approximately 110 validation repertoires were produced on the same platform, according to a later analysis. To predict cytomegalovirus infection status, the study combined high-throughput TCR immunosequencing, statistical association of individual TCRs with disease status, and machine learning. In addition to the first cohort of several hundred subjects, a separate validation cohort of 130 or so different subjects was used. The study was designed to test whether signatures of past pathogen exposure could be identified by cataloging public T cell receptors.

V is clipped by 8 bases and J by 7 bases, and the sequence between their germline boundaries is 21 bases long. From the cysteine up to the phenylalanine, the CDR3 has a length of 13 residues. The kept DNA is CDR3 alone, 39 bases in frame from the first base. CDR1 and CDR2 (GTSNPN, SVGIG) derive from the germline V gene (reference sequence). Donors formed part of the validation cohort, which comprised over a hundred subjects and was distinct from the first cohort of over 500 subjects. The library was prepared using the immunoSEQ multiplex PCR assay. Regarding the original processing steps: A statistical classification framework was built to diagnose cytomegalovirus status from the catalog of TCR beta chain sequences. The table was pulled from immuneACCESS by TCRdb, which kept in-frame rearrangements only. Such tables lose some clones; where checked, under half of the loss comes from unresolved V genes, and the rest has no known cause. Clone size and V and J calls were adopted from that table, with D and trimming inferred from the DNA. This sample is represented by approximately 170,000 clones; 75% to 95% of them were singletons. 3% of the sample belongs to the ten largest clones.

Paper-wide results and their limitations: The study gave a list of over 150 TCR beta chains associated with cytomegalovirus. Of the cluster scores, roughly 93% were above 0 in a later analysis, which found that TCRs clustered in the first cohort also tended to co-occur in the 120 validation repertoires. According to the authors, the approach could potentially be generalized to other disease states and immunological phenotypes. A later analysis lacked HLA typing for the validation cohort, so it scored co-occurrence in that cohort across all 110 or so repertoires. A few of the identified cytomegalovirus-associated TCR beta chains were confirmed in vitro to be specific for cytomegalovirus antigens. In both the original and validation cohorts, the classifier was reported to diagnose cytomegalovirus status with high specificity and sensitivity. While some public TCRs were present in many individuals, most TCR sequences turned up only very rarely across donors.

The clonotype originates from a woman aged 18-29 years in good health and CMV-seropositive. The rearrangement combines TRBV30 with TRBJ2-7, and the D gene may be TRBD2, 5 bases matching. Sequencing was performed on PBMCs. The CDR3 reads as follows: CAGGHSGSGEQYF. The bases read TGTGCCGGCGGTCACTCCGGGTCGGGGGAGCAGTACTTC.